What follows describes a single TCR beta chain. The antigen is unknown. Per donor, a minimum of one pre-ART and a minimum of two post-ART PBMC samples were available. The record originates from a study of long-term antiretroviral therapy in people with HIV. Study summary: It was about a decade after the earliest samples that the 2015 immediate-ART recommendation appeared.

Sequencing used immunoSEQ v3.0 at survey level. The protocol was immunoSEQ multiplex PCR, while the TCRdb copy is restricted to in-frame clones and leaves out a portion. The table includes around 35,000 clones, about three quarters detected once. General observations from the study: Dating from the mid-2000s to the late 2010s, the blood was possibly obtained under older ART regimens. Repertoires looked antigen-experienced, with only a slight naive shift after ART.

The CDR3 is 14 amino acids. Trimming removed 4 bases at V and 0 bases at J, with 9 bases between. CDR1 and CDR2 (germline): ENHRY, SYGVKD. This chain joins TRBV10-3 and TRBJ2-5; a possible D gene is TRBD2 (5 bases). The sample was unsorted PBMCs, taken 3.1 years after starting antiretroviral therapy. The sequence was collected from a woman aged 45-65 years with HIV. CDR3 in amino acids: CAISVGGYQETQYF. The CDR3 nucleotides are TGTGCCATCAGTGTAGGCGGGTACCAAGAGACCCAGTACTTC.